The T cell receptor (beta chain) described here comes from a study of CXCR3-negative and CXCR3-positive naive CD8 T cells. Background on the study: Each library gave roughly 1.5 +/- 0.3 million of approximately 130 million TRB reads.

A note on this clonotype: Its target is unknown.

The study's findings and limits: Much lower diversity was found in memory CD8+ cells, while both naive subsets had comparably high diversity.

All TRB cDNA libraries came from 5' RACE performed with UMI labels. TCRdb re-analyzed the 5' RACE reads; it lists each CDR3 protein once, without DNA. This table lists about 130,000 distinct CDR3 sequences. CDR1 SGHAT and CDR2 FQNNGV come from the germline V gene. The CDR3 length is 16 residues. The source material was naive CXCR3- CD8+ T cells from blood. Sample subset: CD45RO-CCR7+CD27+CD95- naive CD8+ T cells lacking CXCR3 (TNR3-). This clonotype was obtained from a human donor in good health. Some clones in this sample may be carry-over from other donors' samples. This rearrangement joins TRBV11-2 to TRBJ2-1; TCRdb indicates TRBD2, and absent DNA this call remains unverified. The CDR3 reads CASSLVFPLGYNEQFF.